The source of this TCR beta chain is a study of blood T cells in healthy people across ages. Then a second PCR, running roughly 6 to 11 cycles, was carried out with a sample-barcoded 5' primer and a J-beta primer mix. MiXCR was run by TCRdb on the 5' RACE reads, yielding one entry per CDR3 protein. This table holds about 680,000 distinct CDR3 sequences, about half found once. The sequence came from a woman aged 60 to 75 in good health. The sequencing input was blood.

CDR3 amino acids: CASSQDLLAGGRGNEQFF. CDR3 DNA sequence: TGCGCCAGCAGCCAAGATCTGCTAGCGGGAGGGAGGGGCAATGAGCAGTTCTTC. The gene calls are TRBV4-3 and TRBJ2-1, with 12 bases lining up with TRBD2. The germline gives CDR1 LGHNA, CDR2 YSLEER. The CDR3 consists of 18 residues. V gave up 0 bases and J gave up 6 bases; unmatched junction bases: 9.